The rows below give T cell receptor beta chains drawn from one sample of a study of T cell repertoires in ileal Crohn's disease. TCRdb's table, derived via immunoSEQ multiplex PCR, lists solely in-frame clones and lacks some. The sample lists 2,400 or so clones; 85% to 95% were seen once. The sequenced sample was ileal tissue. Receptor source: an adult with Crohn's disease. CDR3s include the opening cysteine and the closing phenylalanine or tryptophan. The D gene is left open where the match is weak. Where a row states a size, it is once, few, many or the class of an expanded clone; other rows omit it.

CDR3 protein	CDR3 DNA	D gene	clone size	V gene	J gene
CASSATLRSTGELFF	TGTGCCAGCAGCGCCACTTTGCGGAGCACCGGGGAGCTGTTTTTT	.	.	TRBV5-4	TRBJ2-2
CAISPTGGTGELFF	TGTGCCATCAGTCCGACAGGGGGAACCGGGGAGCTGTTTTTT	TRBD1	.	TRBV10-3	TRBJ2-2
CASTGGGNTQYF	TGTGCCAGTACAGGGGGCGGAAATACGCAGTATTTT	TRBD1	.	TRBV2	TRBJ2-3
CASSALVGDAYEQYF	TGTGCCAGCAGCGCCCTGGTGGGAGACGCCTACGAGCAGTACTTC	.	.	TRBV9	TRBJ2-7
CASSLVVSGYEAFF	TGTGCCAGCAGCTTAGTGGTATCGGGTTACGAAGCTTTCTTT	.	.	TRBV7-8	TRBJ1-1
CASSRNRGPSSSTDTQYF	TGCGCCAGCAGCCGTAACAGGGGACCTTCATCTAGCACAGATACGCAGTATTTT	TRBD1	.	TRBV4-3	TRBJ2-3
CASSQERGLRKTQYF	TGCGCCAGCAGCCAAGAAAGAGGGTTACGGAAGACCCAGTACTTC	.	.	TRBV4-3	TRBJ2-5
CASSFEGIGAQYF	TGTGCCAGCAGCTTTGAGGGCATTGGGGCCCAGTACTTC	.	.	TRBV5-6	TRBJ2-5
CASSWTGGSNTEAFF	TGTGCCAGCAGCTGGACAGGGGGAAGTAACACTGAAGCTTTCTTT	TRBD1	.	TRBV6-5	TRBJ1-1
CASGDSPDTQYF	TGTGCCAGCGGGGACAGTCCAGATACGCAGTATTTT	TRBD1	.	TRBV7-3	TRBJ2-3
CASSLGRSYEQYF	TGTGCTAGCAGCTTAGGGAGGAGCTACGAGCAGTACTTC	.	.	TRBV7-7	TRBJ2-7
CASSLPTSGEETQYF	TGCGCCAGCAGCCTCCCGACTAGCGGGGAGGAGACCCAGTACTTC	TRBD2	.	TRBV4-1	TRBJ2-5
CASSNGLVDGYTF	TGTGCCAGCAGCAATGGACTCGTCGATGGCTACACCTTC	.	.	TRBV5-6	TRBJ1-2
CASSQGDRDDEKLFF	TGCGCCAGCAGCCAAGGGGACAGGGATGACGAAAAACTGTTTTTT	TRBD1	few	TRBV4-3	TRBJ1-4
CASSTPLIPEAFF	TGTGCCAGTAGTACCCCCTTAATCCCTGAAGCTTTCTTT	.	.	TRBV19	TRBJ1-1
CASSRTGLYGYTF	TGTGCCAGCAGCCGGACAGGGCTCTATGGCTACACCTTC	TRBD1	.	TRBV28	TRBJ1-2
CASRVRSGGSSGGYTF	TGTGCCAGCAGAGTCCGCTCCGGGGGTTCGTCAGGGGGCTACACCTTC	.	few	TRBV27	TRBJ1-2
CASSPGGEAFF	TGTGCCAGCAGCCCGGGGGGGGAAGCTTTCTTT	.	.	TRBV7-9	TRBJ1-1
CASSHRDSKNTEAFF	TGTGCCAGCAGCCATAGGGACAGTAAGAACACTGAAGCTTTCTTT	TRBD1	large	TRBV11-2	TRBJ1-1
CASSEATIAGGHTDTQYF	TGTGCCAGCAGTGAGGCGACCATAGCGGGGGGCCACACAGATACGCAGTATTTT	TRBD2	once	TRBV25-1	TRBJ2-3
CASSPGIPQETQYF	TGTGCCAGCAGTCCCGGGATTCCTCAAGAGACCCAGTACTTC	.	.	TRBV6-5	TRBJ2-5
CASSRVLDTALGGETQYF	TGTGCCAGCAGCCGTGTACTAGACACCGCCCTGGGGGGGGAGACCCAGTACTTC	TRBD2	.	TRBV7-9	TRBJ2-5
CASSGAGTDTQYF	TGTGCCAGCAGCGGGGCCGGCACAGATACGCAGTATTTT	.	.	TRBV7-6	TRBJ2-3
CASSSVRDPNTEAFF	TGTGCCAGCAGTTCCGTCCGGGATCCGAACACTGAAGCTTTCTTT	.	.	TRBV28	TRBJ1-1
CASSWAPGLAGTNTGELFF	TGTGCCAGCAGCTGGGCACCGGGACTAGCGGGGACTAACACCGGGGAGCTGTTTTTT	TRBD2	.	TRBV5-6	TRBJ2-2
CASSYSDTQYF	TGTGCCAGCAGCTACTCGGATACGCAGTATTTT	.	.	TRBV7-9	TRBJ2-3
CASSPTPTSRGSELFF	TGTGCCAGCAGCCCAACACCTACCTCAAGGGGATCGGAGCTGTTTTTT	.	.	TRBV5-6	TRBJ2-2
CASSLMTAGAGELFF	TGCGCCAGCAGCCTGATGACGGCGGGAGCCGGGGAGCTGTTTTTT	TRBD2	.	TRBV5-1	TRBJ2-2
CASSPRGGQLNEQFF	TGTGCCAGCAGCCCCCGGGGGGGGCAGCTGAATGAGCAGTTCTTC	TRBD2	.	TRBV9	TRBJ2-1
CAIRHTGIGETQYF	TGTGCCATCAGGCACACAGGGATTGGGGAGACCCAGTACTTC	.	.	TRBV10-3	TRBJ2-5
CASSLGDSYYGNTIYF	TGTGCCAGCAGCCTAGGGGACAGCTATTATGGAAACACCATATATTTT	TRBD1	.	TRBV16	TRBJ1-3
CAWSISAGGHEQYF	TGTGCCTGGAGTATTTCGGCAGGGGGGCACGAGCAGTACTTC	.	.	TRBV30	TRBJ2-7
CASSLKGAYNQPQHF	TGTGCCAGCAGTTTGAAGGGGGCCTATAATCAGCCCCAGCATTTT	TRBD1	.	TRBV28	TRBJ1-5
CASSLPGGTQYF	TGTGCCAGCAGCTTGCCAGGGGGGACCCAGTACTTC	TRBD1	.	TRBV7-6	TRBJ2-5
CASSVYEQYF	TGTGCCAGCAGTGTATACGAGCAGTACTTC	.	.	TRBV2	TRBJ2-7
CATSFDRGLSEQYF	TGTGCCACCAGCTTCGACAGGGGGCTGAGCGAGCAGTACTTC	TRBD1	.	TRBV15	TRBJ2-7
CARRDPDRAGNTIYF	TGTGCCAGGAGAGACCCCGACAGGGCTGGAAACACCATATATTTT	TRBD1	.	TRBV6-1	TRBJ1-3
CASSQGGQGASHEQYF	TGTGCCAGCAGCCAGGGGGGGCAGGGGGCTTCCCACGAGCAGTACTTC	.	.	TRBV13	TRBJ2-7
CASSLGQGFGDTGELFF	TGTGCCAGCAGCTTGGGACAGGGGTTTGGAGACACCGGGGAGCTGTTTTTT	TRBD1	.	TRBV5-5	TRBJ2-2
CASSQSEGNTEAFF	TGCGCCAGCAGCCAATCTGAGGGAAACACTGAAGCTTTCTTT	.	.	TRBV4-1	TRBJ1-1
CASSLALGGTGEKLFF	TGTGCCAGCAGCTTAGCCCTAGGGGGCACGGGTGAAAAACTGTTTTTT	TRBD1	.	TRBV7-9	TRBJ1-4
CASSFILRREETQYF	TGTGCCAGCAGCTTTATCTTACGGAGGGAAGAGACCCAGTACTTC	.	.	TRBV11-2	TRBJ2-5
CASSRRTSGGAGIHEQYF	TGTGCCAGCAGCCGCCGGACTAGCGGGGGGGCCGGTATACACGAGCAGTACTTC	TRBD2	.	TRBV11-2	TRBJ2-7
CASSLASLSYNEQFF	TGCGCCAGCAGCTTGGCTAGCCTTTCCTACAATGAGCAGTTCTTC	.	.	TRBV5-1	TRBJ2-1
CSGDRNTEAFF	TGCAGTGGAGACAGGAACACTGAAGCTTTCTTT	.	.	TRBV20-1	TRBJ1-1
CASSPDSRTNEKLFF	TGCGCCAGCAGCCCGGACAGCCGAACTAATGAAAAACTGTTTTTT	.	.	TRBV5-1	TRBJ1-4
CASSSGGGQGIQYF	TGTGCCAGCAGTTCGGGAGGGGGGCAGGGCATTCAGTACTTC	TRBD2	.	TRBV28	TRBJ2-4
CASSEYATSYEQYF	TGTGCCAGCTCAGAATACGCTACCTCCTACGAGCAGTACTTC	.	.	TRBV18	TRBJ2-7
CASSSTGQGRADTQYF	TGTGCCAGCAGCTCAACCGGACAGGGGCGGGCAGATACGCAGTATTTT	TRBD1	.	TRBV7-2	TRBJ2-3
CASKPDRGAYYEQYF	TGTGCCAGCAAACCGGACAGGGGTGCCTACTACGAGCAGTACTTC	TRBD1	.	TRBV7-2	TRBJ2-7
CASSRTSGGARSTDTQYF	TGTGCCAGCAGCCGAACTAGCGGGGGGGCTCGATCCACAGATACGCAGTATTTT	TRBD2	.	TRBV5-4	TRBJ2-3
CASSLSTPDTQYF	TGTGCCAGCAGCTTATCGACTCCAGATACGCAGTATTTT	.	.	TRBV5-4	TRBJ2-3